These 27 T cell receptor beta chains were sequenced from one sample in a study of identical twins. From the 5' RACE reads, TCRdb called clonotypes with MiXCR, one entry per CDR3 protein. This sample carries fewer than 350,000 distinct CDR3 sequences, about 8.1% of them seen once, and the ten largest clones take around 2.1%. The data also belong to a second study, concerning yellow fever vaccine responses in identical twins.

Sequenced material: memory (CD45RO+) T cells sorted from blood. These receptors came from a woman younger than 30 in good health.

This rearrangement joins TRBV29-1 to TRBJ1-2, with TRBD1 as a possible D gene (5 bases). This CDR3 contains 13 residues. CDR1 and CDR2 from the germline V gene are SQVTM and ANQGSEA. V lost 4 bases and J lost 8, with 17 bases in between. The CDR3, as DNA: TGCAGCGTTGGTGGAGGGGCGAAAGGCGGCTACACCTTC. Translated, it gives CSVGGGAKGGYTF.

A few counts support this clonotype. The chain is built from TRBV7-8 and TRBJ2-7, with D possibly being TRBD2 (5 bases). The CDR3 extends over 12 amino acids. The germline V gene encodes CDR1 SGHVS and CDR2 FQNEAQ. The V end was cut by 3 bases, the J end by 3 bases, with 6 bases between. The CDR3 DNA is TGTGCCAGCAGCTTTGGGAGCTACGAGCAGTACTTC. Translating it yields CASSFGSYEQYF. The whole variable domain, filled in from reference TRBV7-8 and TRBJ2-7, reads GAGVSQSPRYKVAKRGQDVALRCDPISGHVSLFWYQQALGQGPEFLTYFQNEAQLDKSGLPSDRFFAERPEGSVSTLKIQRTQQEDSAVYLCASSFGSYEQYFGPGTRLTVT.

The chain has TRBV5-5 and TRBJ2-7; TRBD2 matches at 8 bases. CDR1 and CDR2 from the germline V gene are SGHKS and YYEKEE (reference sequence). The CDR3 loop spans 15 amino acids. Trimming took 4 bases from V and 2 from J; bases not matched to a gene: 8. The CDR3 DNA sequence: TGTGCCAGCAGCACCCCTCGGACTAGCACCTACGAGCAGTACTTC. This sequence encodes CASSTPRTSTYEQYF.

The genes are TRBV6-1 and TRBJ2-2; 7 bases are shared with TRBD1. This CDR3 contains 14 residues. V was pared by 6 bases and J by 7 bases, with 8 bases of the junction left unmatched. The germline gives CDR1 MNHNS, CDR2 SASEGT. CDR3 amino acids: CASRATGYNGELFF. CDR3 bases: TGTGCCAGCAGGGCGACAGGGTATAACGGGGAGCTGTTTTTT.

The table lists this clonotype with many counts. The J gene is TRBJ1-2, the V gene TRBV12-3 or TRBV12-4, with D uncertain. CDR3 length: 14 residues. The V gene lost 2 bases and the J gene lost 0 bases, with 7 bases spanning the gap. The CDR3 loop is CASSLSIANYGYTF. CDR3 DNA sequence: TGTGCCAGCAGTTTATCCATAGCTAACTATGGCTACACCTTC.

V gene TRBV18 combines with J gene TRBJ2-1; D not certain. Trimming stripped 3 bases from V and 7 bases from J, with 10 bases between. Germline CDR1 and CDR2: KGHSH and LQKENI. This CDR3 region has 13 residues. CDR3 sequence: CASSPDATNEQFF. The CDR3 nucleotides read TGTGCCAGCTCACCGGACGCCACAAATGAGCAGTTCTTC.

The rearrangement uses TRBV5-6 and TRBJ2-4; either TRBD1 or TRBD2 may supply D (5 bases each). Germline CDR1 SGHDT, CDR2 YYEEEE. Trimming removed 4 bases at V and 1 base at J, with 24 bases between. CDR3 length equals 19 residues. The CDR3 coding sequence is TGTGCCAGCAGCCCCATGGCGGTTTCTGGGTGGGGGGCCAAAAACATTCAGTACTTC. Its translation is CASSPMAVSGWGAKNIQYF.

This clonotype was detected many times. V usage is TRBV12-3 or TRBV12-4 and J usage is TRBJ2-1; 8 positions agree with TRBD2. The CDR3 is made up of 16 amino acids. Trimming at V came to 7 bases and at J to 7 bases, leaving 15 bases not matched to a gene. The CDR3 nucleotides are TGTGCCAGCAAGCCCCTTACGGCGGGAGGTCGGAATGAGCAGTTCTTC. Its protein product is CASKPLTAGGRNEQFF.

The table lists this clonotype with a few counts. A much larger clone sits a single nucleotide away, making a read error possible. The chain employs TRBV29-1 and TRBJ1-2; D might be TRBD1 (6 bases). In germline, CDR1 is SQVTM, CDR2 ANQGSEA. The CDR3 runs 16 residues. Trimming cost V 3 bases and J 2 bases, with 19 bases left between them. The CDR3: CSVDDERDKTNYGYTF. CDR3 sequence (DNA): TGCAGCGTTGACGATGAAAGGGACAAGACGAACTATGGCTACACCTTC.

This clonotype has a count of ten or more. The chain recombines TRBV9 with TRBJ2-2, with TRBD1 as a possible D gene (6 bases). The CDR3 has 14 residues. V shed 2 bases and J shed 5 bases, with 10 bases lying between them. Germline assignment: CDR1 SGDLS and CDR2 YYNGEE. The CDR3 here is CASSVTTGTGELFF. DNA for the CDR3: TGTGCCAGCAGCGTCACTACAGGGACCGGGGAGCTGTTTTTT.

This clonotype was counted only a few times. This chain links TRBV12-3 or TRBV12-4 with TRBJ1-1; D is unresolved. V lost 5 bases and J 1 base, leaving 8 bases between the germline ends. The CDR3 sequence is 13 residues long. CDR3 protein: CASSPTSNTEAFF. CDR3 in DNA: TGTGCCAGCAGTCCGACATCGAACACTGAAGCTTTCTTT.

This chain joins TRBV5-5 and TRBJ2-7; possibly TRBD2 for D (7 bases). CDR3 size: 14 residues. Germline V gene sequence: CDR1 SGHKS, CDR2 YYEKEE (reference sequence). V was cut by 4 bases and J by 5 bases, with 16 bases left in between. The CDR3 reads CASSPRGASHEQYF. The CDR3, as DNA: TGTGCCAGCAGCCCCCGGGGGGCTAGCCACGAGCAGTACTTC.

The chain combines TRBV19 with TRBJ2-2, with D tentatively TRBD1 (5 bases). Deletions cut 7 bases from V and 1 base from J, with 10 bases between. The CDR3 covers 14 residues. Germline loops: CDR1 LNHDA, CDR2 SQIVND (reference sequence). The CDR3 coding sequence is TGTGCCAGTAATTTAGGACAGAACACCGGGGAGCTGTTTTTT. It specifies CASNLGQNTGELFF.

This clonotype was observed at least ten times. This chain connects TRBV9 to TRBJ1-1; tentative D call: TRBD1 (5 bases). Germline CDR1 and CDR2: SGDLS and YYNGEE. The CDR3 contains 15 residues. Trimming shortened V by 0 bases and J by 0 bases, and 9 bases separated the two germline ends. The CDR3 region has the DNA TGTGCCAGCAGCGTAGAGGGACGGATGAACACTGAAGCTTTCTTT. Protein sequence: CASSVEGRMNTEAFF.

This clonotype was detected only a few times. The chain links TRBV5-6 to TRBJ2-7; D gene unclear. With 2 bases removed from V and 0 bases from J, the gap between germline ends came to 6 bases. The CDR3 has 13 amino acids. Germline CDR1 and CDR2: SGHDT and YYEEEE. CDR3 loop: CASSFPNSYEQYV. The CDR3 nucleotides read TGTGCCAGCAGCTTTCCGAACTCCTACGAGCAGTACGTC.

This clonotype came up many times. The J gene is TRBJ2-1, the V gene TRBV10-3; D gene ambiguous. CDR1 and CDR2 (germline): ENHRY, SYGVKD. V was shortened by 5 bases and J by 10 bases, with 9 bases between the two germline ends. This CDR3 contains 11 residues. The CDR3, as DNA: TGTGCCATCAGTCTAGAAGAGGAGCAGTTCTTC. This sequence encodes CAISLEEEQFF.

This clonotype occurred a few times. The V call is TRBV14, the J call TRBJ2-7; D may be TRBD1 (5 bases). The CDR3 totals 13 residues. V gave up 1 base and J gave up 12 bases, with 16 bases separating them. Germline V gene lookup returns CDR1 SGHDN and CDR2 FVKESK. For the CDR3, the DNA is TGTGCCAGCAGCCAAGCCCTCGACAGCCTACGGTACTTC. Translated: CASSQALDSLRYF. Full variable domain (outside the CDR3, taken from reference TRBV14 and TRBJ2-7): EAGVTQFPSHSVIEKGQTVTLRCDPISGHDNLYWYRRVMGKEIKFLLHFVKESKQDESGMPNNRFLAERTGGTYSTLKVQPAELEDSGVYFCASSQALDSLRYFGPGTRLTVT.

This chain connects TRBV19 to TRBJ2-3; no clear D gene. Germline V gene sequence: CDR1 LNHDA, CDR2 SQIVND (reference sequence). The CDR3 totals 13 residues. Trimming removed 7 bases from V and 0 bases from J, with 8 bases in between. Here the CDR3 reads CASNWASTDTQYF. The CDR3 DNA reads TGTGCCAGTAATTGGGCCAGCACAGATACGCAGTATTTT.

This clonotype was found a few times. The rearrangement uses TRBV25-1 and TRBJ2-7; TRBD1 matches 9 bases. Germline CDR1 reads MGHDK; CDR2 reads SYGVNS. The CDR3 runs 14 residues. The V segment lost 4 bases and the J segment 4 bases; nucleotides outside the gene matches: 5. CDR3: CASSAATGGYEQYV. As DNA, the CDR3 is TGTGCCAGCAGTGCCGCGACAGGGGGGTACGAGCAGTACGTC.

This clonotype was observed at least ten times. V is TRBV28 and J is TRBJ1-6; no clear D. The CDR3 spans 12 residues. Germline assignment: CDR1 MDHEN and CDR2 SYDVKM. The V gene lost 5 bases and the J gene lost 7 bases, with 6 bases spanning the gap. CDR3 sequence reads: CASSPRNSPLHF. CDR3 DNA: TGTGCCAGCAGTCCCCGGAATTCACCCCTCCACTTT.

This clonotype was seen a few times. This CDR3 is CASSFRTEGGEQYF. CDR3 nucleotide sequence: TGTGCCAGCAGCTTCCGGACAGAAGGTGGCGAGCAGTACTTC. The chain joins TRBV3-1 to TRBJ2-7; a possible D gene is TRBD1 (6 bases). Germline V lookup: CDR1 LGHDT, CDR2 YNNKEL (reference sequence). Deletions cut 5 bases from V and 6 bases from J, with 17 bases between. CDR3 length equals 14 residues.

The chain uses TRBV28 and TRBJ2-2, with a weak D call TRBD2 (5 bases). The germline CDR1 and CDR2 sequences are MDHEN and SYDVKM. This CDR3 is 14 amino acids long. V lost 5 bases to trimming and J lost 2 bases, with 9 bases between them. The CDR3: CASSISVNTGELFF. CDR3 DNA sequence: TGTGCCAGCAGTATTAGCGTAAACACCGGGGAGCTGTTTTTT.

The chain couples TRBV10-3 to TRBJ2-2, with 12 positions matching TRBD2. CDR3 length: 18 amino acids. The germline V gene encodes CDR1 ENHRY and CDR2 SYGVKD. The trim removed 2 bases at V and 6 bases at J, leaving 10 bases unmatched. In nucleotides, the CDR3 is TGTGCCATCAGTGAGCTACTAGCGGGGGGCAATGCAGCCGGGGAGCTGTTTTTT. It specifies CAISELLAGGNAAGELFF.

This clonotype was observed a few times. The chain employs TRBV20-1 and TRBJ2-7; 7 bases are a match to TRBD2. J lost 3 bases, V lost 0 bases, and 2 bases had no gene match. Germline V gene data show CDR1 as DFQATT and CDR2 as SNEGSKA (reference sequence). The CDR3 is 13 residues long. As DNA, the CDR3 is TGCAGTGCTAGAGATGAGCGGGGCTACGAGCAGTACTTC. It specifies CSARDERGYEQYF.

V is TRBV28 and J is TRBJ1-1, with 8 bases fitting TRBD1. Germline V gene sequence: CDR1 MDHEN, CDR2 SYDVKM. The CDR3 sequence is 13 residues long. V lost 7 bases and J lost 11; bases outside the gene matches: 12. The CDR3 DNA follows: TGTGCCAGCAATTCCCAGGACAGGGATGGGGCTTTCTTT. This encodes CASNSQDRDGAFF.

This clonotype was seen only a few times. The rearrangement joins TRBV5-1 to TRBJ1-1; 7 bases map to TRBD1. The CDR3 contains 15 residues. The V gene end was trimmed by 2 bases and the J gene end by 4 bases; junction bases not matched to a gene: 8. Germline assignment: CDR1 SGHRS and CDR2 YFSETQ. CDR3 in amino acids: CASSFSTGRITEAFF. Written as DNA, the CDR3 is TGCGCCAGCAGCTTTTCGACAGGGAGGATCACTGAAGCTTTCTTT.

This clonotype was recorded a few times. The chain's CDR3 is CASSFRDYITDTQYF. The DNA of the CDR3 is TGCGCCAGCAGCTTCCGGGACTATATCACAGATACGCAGTATTTT. V usage is TRBV5-1 and J usage is TRBJ2-3; 7 bases map to TRBD2. CDR1 SGHRS and CDR2 YFSETQ come from the germline V gene. After removal of 2 bases from V and 2 bases from J, the junction contained 5 bases not matched to a gene. The CDR3 totals 15 residues.